This T cell receptor (beta chain) comes out of a study of early stage breast cancer tumors. The repertoire was sequenced with immunoSEQ multiplex PCR; TCRdb's copy has only in-frame clones and lacks some. The sample holds over 8,500 clones; 60% to 80% are singletons and the top ten take over 15%. Trimming left V 5 bases short and J 11 bases short, with 10 bases between. Germline values: CDR1 SGHAT, CDR2 FQNNGV. The CDR3 totals 11 residues. The receptor's source is a person aged 55 to 69 with breast cancer. Sequencing was carried out using normal breast tissue next to the tumor. The rearrangement uses TRBV11-2 and TRBJ1-5; D is unclear. This chain's CDR3 is CASSASGAQHF. In DNA, the CDR3 is TGTGCCAGCAGCGCATCCGGGGCCCAGCATTTT.